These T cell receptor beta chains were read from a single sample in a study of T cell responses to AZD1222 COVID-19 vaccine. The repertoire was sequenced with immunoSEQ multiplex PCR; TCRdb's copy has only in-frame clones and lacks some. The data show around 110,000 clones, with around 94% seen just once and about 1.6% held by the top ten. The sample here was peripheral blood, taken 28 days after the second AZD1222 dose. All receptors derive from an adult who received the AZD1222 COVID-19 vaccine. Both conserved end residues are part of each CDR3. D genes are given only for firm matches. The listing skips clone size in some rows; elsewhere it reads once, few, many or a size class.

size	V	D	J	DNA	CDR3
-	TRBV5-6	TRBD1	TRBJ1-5	TGTGCCAGCAGCTTGGGTCCCCAGGGGGGAAATCAGCCCCAGCATTTT	CASSLGPQGGNQPQHF
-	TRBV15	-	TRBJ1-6	TGTGCCACCGGGATGGAAAGGAGCTCCTATAATTCACCCCTCCACTTT	CATGMERSSYNSPLHF
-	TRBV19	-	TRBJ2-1	TGTGCCAGTAGTCGGGATAGGCGGGCTACCACCTCTTGGCAGTTCTTC	CASSRDRRATTSWQFF
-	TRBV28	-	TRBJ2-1	TGTGCCAGCAGTTTACCCCCATTAACCAATGAGCAGTTCTTC	CASSLPPLTNEQFF
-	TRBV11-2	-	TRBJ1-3	TGTGCCAGCAGCCCACAGGGAGTCTCTGGAAACACCATATATTTT	CASSPQGVSGNTIYF
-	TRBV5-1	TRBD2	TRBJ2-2	TGCGCCAGCAGCTCCCCCCTGTCGAGCGGGAGGGCCACCGCCGGGGAGCTGTTTTTT	CASSSPLSSGRATAGELFF
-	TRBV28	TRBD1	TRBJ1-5	TGTGCCAGCAGTCAAGACAGGGGTAATCAGCCCCAGCATTTT	CASSQDRGNQPQHF
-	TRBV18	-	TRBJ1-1	TGTGCCAGCTCACCCTGGGGGGAACCGAACACTGAAGCTTTCTTT	CASSPWGEPNTEAFF
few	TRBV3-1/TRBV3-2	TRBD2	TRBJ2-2	TGTGCCAGCAGCCCCATAGCGGGAGATACCGGGGAGCTGTTTTTT	CASSPIAGDTGELFF
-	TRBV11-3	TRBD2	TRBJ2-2	TGTGCCAGCAGCTCTAGCGGGAGGAGCACCGGGGAGCTGTTTTTT	CASSSSGRSTGELFF
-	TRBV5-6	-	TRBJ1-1	TGTGCCAGCAGCTCGCTTGAGAGGACGGGCACTGAAGCTTTCTTT	CASSSLERTGTEAFF
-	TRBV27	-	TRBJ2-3	TGTGCCAGCAGCATCCCCGGGACTTCCACAGATACGCAGTATTTT	CASSIPGTSTDTQYF
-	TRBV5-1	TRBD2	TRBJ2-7	TGCGCCAGCAGCGCCGCTAGCGGGACCCTAGACGAGCAGTACTTC	CASSAASGTLDEQYF
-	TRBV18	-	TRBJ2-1	TGTGCCAGCTCACCACCTTTGGTGGGAGAACAAGGATTGCGACAGGTCAATGAGCAGTTCTTC	CASSPPLVGEQGLRQVNEQFF
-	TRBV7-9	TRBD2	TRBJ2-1	TGTGCCAGCAGCTTTAGCGGGAGGGAACAGTTCTTC	CASSFSGREQFF
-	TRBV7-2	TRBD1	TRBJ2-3	TGTGCCAGCAGCGAACAGGGGTTGAGCACAGATACGCAGTATTTT	CASSEQGLSTDTQYF
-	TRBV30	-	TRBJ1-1	TGTGCCCGGACAGCTACCATGAACACTGAAGCTTTCTTT	CARTATMNTEAFF
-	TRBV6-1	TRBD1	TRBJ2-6	TGTGCCAGCAGTGAAACAGGGGGGTCTGGGGCCAACGTCCTGACTTTC	CASSETGGSGANVLTF
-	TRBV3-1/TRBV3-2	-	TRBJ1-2	TGTGCCAGCAGCCAAAGAGAGGGGCTAGGTACAGCTAACTATGGCTACACCTTC	CASSQREGLGTANYGYTF
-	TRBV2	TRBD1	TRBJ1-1	TGTGCCAGCAGTGATGGCAGGGGGGAAACTGAAGCTTTCTTT	CASSDGRGETEAFF
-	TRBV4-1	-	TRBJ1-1	TGCGCCAGCAGCCAGGGGGACCCGCTGGGCACTGAAGCTTTCTTT	CASSQGDPLGTEAFF
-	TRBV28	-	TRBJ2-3	TGTGCCAGTCGATCCGGGACAGATACGCAGTATTTT	CASRSGTDTQYF
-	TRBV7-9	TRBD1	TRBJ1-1	TGTGCCAGCAGCTTGGTCCAGGGGGCAACTGAAGCTTTCTTT	CASSLVQGATEAFF
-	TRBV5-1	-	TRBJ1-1	TGCGCCAGCAGCTTGGAGGGGGGAGGGTTCGGGGTCCTCATGAACACTGAAGCTTTCTTT	CASSLEGGGFGVLMNTEAFF
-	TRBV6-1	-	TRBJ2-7	TGTGCCAGCAGTGAAGCGATGGGACACGAGCAGTACTTC	CASSEAMGHEQYF
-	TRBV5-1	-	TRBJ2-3	TGCGCCAGCAGCGATCCTTTGGGTGGCACAGATACGCAGTATTTT	CASSDPLGGTDTQYF
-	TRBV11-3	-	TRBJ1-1	TGTGCCAGCAGCTCACAGGGTGCTGAAGCTTTCTTT	CASSSQGAEAFF
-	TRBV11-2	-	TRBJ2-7	TGTGCCAGCAGCAAAACCCACGAGCAGTACTTC	CASSKTHEQYF
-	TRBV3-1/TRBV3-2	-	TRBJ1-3	TGTGCCAGCAGCCAACCAGGGACTGGAAACACCATATATTTT	CASSQPGTGNTIYF
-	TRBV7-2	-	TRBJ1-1	TGTGCCAGCAGCTTAGAGGGGTTGTGGGTTGTTGCGAGGAACACTGAAGCTTTCTTT	CASSLEGLWVVARNTEAFF
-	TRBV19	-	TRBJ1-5	TGTGCCAGTAGTGGGACCGGAGGCAATCAGCCCCAGCATTTT	CASSGTGGNQPQHF
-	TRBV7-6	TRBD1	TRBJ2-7	TGTGCCAGCAGCCCCACCCTCGGGACAGGGTCCTACGAGCAGTACTTC	CASSPTLGTGSYEQYF
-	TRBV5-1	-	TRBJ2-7	TGCGCCAGCAGCGCGGGGGACAGAACCTACGAGCAGTACTTC	CASSAGDRTYEQYF
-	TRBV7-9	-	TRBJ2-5	TGTGCCACCAACAGGGATCAAGAGACCCAGTACTTC	CATNRDQETQYF
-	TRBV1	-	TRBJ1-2	TGCACCAGCAGCCAAGAGGGGTCGGGCGGTTTCTATGGCTACACCTTC	CTSSQEGSGGFYGYTF
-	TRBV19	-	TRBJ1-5	TGTGCCAGTAGTCCCGATAAGTATAGCAATCAGCCCCAGCATTTT	CASSPDKYSNQPQHF
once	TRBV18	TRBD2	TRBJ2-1	TGTGCCAGCTCAACCGGGACTAGCGGGAATGAGCAGTTCTTC	CASSTGTSGNEQFF
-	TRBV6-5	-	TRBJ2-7	TGTGCCAGCAGTTGGGGCGGAAGTTCCTACGAGCAGTACTTC	CASSWGGSSYEQYF
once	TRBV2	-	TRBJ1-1	TGTGCCAGCAGTGCTACTACCCGGGGGGATGAAGCTTTCTTT	CASSATTRGDEAFF
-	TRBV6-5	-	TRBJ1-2	TGTGCCAGCAGTTACTCGGGGGGCCATGGCTACACCTTC	CASSYSGGHGYTF
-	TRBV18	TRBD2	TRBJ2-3	TGTGCCAGCTCACCACTTCGACTAGCGGGAGGGCCTCAAGTCAGCACAGATACGCAGTATTTT	CASSPLRLAGGPQVSTDTQYF
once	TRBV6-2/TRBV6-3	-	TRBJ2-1	TGTGCCAGCAGTTACGGACAGGCGGGGTACAATGAGCAGTTCTTC	CASSYGQAGYNEQFF
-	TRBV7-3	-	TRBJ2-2	TGTGCCAGCAGCGAGGGCCGCCGCGGGGAGCTGTTTTTT	CASSEGRRGELFF
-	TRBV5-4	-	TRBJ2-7	TGTGCCAGCAGCTTGGGGCCTCCAGCCCCCTACGAGCAGTACTTC	CASSLGPPAPYEQYF
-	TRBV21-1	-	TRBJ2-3	TGTGCCAGCAGCACACCTAAGACAGGTTCGAACAAGGATACGCAGTATTTT	CASSTPKTGSNKDTQYF
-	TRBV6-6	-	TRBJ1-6	TGTGCCAGCAGTCCTGGAGGAGGAGTCTCCTATAATTCACCCCTCCACTTT	CASSPGGGVSYNSPLHF
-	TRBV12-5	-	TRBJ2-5	TGTGCTAGTGGTCCACCGGGGCAAGAGACCCAGTACTTC	CASGPPGQETQYF
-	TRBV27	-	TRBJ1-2	TGTGCCAGCAACCCTGGGACACCTAACTATGGCTACACCTTC	CASNPGTPNYGYTF
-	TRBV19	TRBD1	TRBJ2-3	TGTGCCAGTAGTATACGGACAGGCACGTCCACAGATACGCAGTATTTT	CASSIRTGTSTDTQYF
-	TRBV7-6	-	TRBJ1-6	TGTGCCAGCAGCCCGCAGACAGGATCTGACTCACCCCTCCACTTT	CASSPQTGSDSPLHF
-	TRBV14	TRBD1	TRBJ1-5	TGTGCCAGCAGCCTCCCGACAGGGGTCGAGGAGCCCCAGCATTTT	CASSLPTGVEEPQHF
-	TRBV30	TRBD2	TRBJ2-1	TGTGCCTGGAGCCCGACTAGCTTCAATGAGCAGTTCTTC	CAWSPTSFNEQFF
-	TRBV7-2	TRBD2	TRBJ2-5	TGTGCCAGCAGCCCGACGGGAGGGGAGACCCAGTACTTC	CASSPTGGETQYF
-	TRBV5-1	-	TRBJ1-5	TGCGCCAGCAGCTTGGGTCCGCCGGGGGCAGGAACCGAAGCGACCCAGCATTTT	CASSLGPPGAGTEATQHF
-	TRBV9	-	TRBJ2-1	TGTGCCAGCAGCGTTACCGGGAGCGCAATTAATGAGCAGTTCTTC	CASSVTGSAINEQFF
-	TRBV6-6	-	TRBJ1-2	TGTGCCAGCAGTTACGATAAGGTCCTATATGGCTACACCTTC	CASSYDKVLYGYTF
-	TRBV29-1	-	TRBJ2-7	TGCAGCGCTCAGGGGACGGGCGAGCAGTACTTC	CSAQGTGEQYF
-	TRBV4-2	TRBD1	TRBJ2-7	TGTGCCAGCAGCCAAGAAATCGGGACAGGGGGGGACGAGCAGTACTTC	CASSQEIGTGGDEQYF
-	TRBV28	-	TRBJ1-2	TGTGCCAGCAGTTTGGCCCGCCGAAGGGGTGGCTACACCTTC	CASSLARRRGGYTF
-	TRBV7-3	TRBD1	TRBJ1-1	TGTGCCAGCAGCTTAATGGGACAGGGGTCCACTGAAGCTTTCTTT	CASSLMGQGSTEAFF